The clone carrying this T cell receptor beta chain occurred a few times. This sample is drawn from a study of T-cell memory formation after mild COVID-19. TCRdb processed the 5' RACE reads anew with MiXCR; each CDR3 protein has one entry. The profile shows 470,000 or so distinct CDR3 sequences, about 20% of them singletons. This receptor was taken from a man aged 18 to 29 who had mild COVID-19 (a few samples of this study predate the infection). Cell type and time point are not known. Sequencing was done on a sample of PBMCs or a T cell subset sorted from them (not recorded which).

This CDR3 is CASSLRGGLTNEKLFF. For the CDR3, the DNA is TGTGCCAGCAGTTTAAGGGGGGGGCTAACGAATGAAAAACTGTTTTTT. J is TRBJ1-4 and V is TRBV12-3 or TRBV12-4, with a tentative D call TRBD1 (6 bases). This CDR3 contains 16 residues. V lost 2 bases, J lost 5 bases, and 15 bases lay in between.